These T cell receptor beta chains were read from a single sample in a study of blood T cell repertoires in COVID-19. Profiling relied on immunoSEQ multiplex PCR, and the TCRdb table lists in-frame clones only, not all of them. The sample comprises under 350,000 clones, 65% to 90% of which are singletons, and 3.5% to 4.5% rests with the top ten. The sequenced sample was PBMCs or T cells enriched from blood (not recorded which). These receptors came from a young man who had recovered from COVID-19. CDR3s include the opening cysteine and the closing phenylalanine or tryptophan. A D gene is named only where the DNA matches it firmly. Clone size is given for some rows only: seen once, a few or many times, or a class if the clone is expanded.

d_call j_call v_call clone_size cdr3_nt cdr3_aa
TRBD2 TRBJ2-3 TRBV7-2 NA TGTGCCAGCAGCTTACTAGCGGGGGCCACAGATACGCAGTATTTT CASSLLAGATDTQYF
NA TRBJ2-3 TRBV2 NA TGTGCCAGCAGTGACGGGACTCAGACAGATACGCAGTATTTT CASSDGTQTDTQYF
TRBD1 TRBJ1-4 TRBV19 NA TGTGCCAGTAGCCCTCTAGACGGACAGGGCCGAAAAACTAATGAAAAACTGTTTTTT CASSPLDGQGRKTNEKLFF
NA TRBJ2-7 TRBV19 NA TGTGCCAGTAGTACACGGGACACCCTAAGGGAGCAGTACTTC CASSTRDTLREQYF
NA TRBJ1-2 TRBV5-4 NA TGTGCCAGCAGCTTGGCGCTCGCGCAGGGTGCAAATGGCTACACCTTC CASSLALAQGANGYTF
TRBD1 TRBJ2-7 TRBV6-5 NA TGTGCCAGCAGTACCGGACAGGGGGCAACCTACGAGCAGTACTTC CASSTGQGATYEQYF
NA TRBJ2-7 TRBV28 NA TGTGCCAGCAGTTTGAGTACGCTTACCTACGAGCAGTACTTC CASSLSTLTYEQYF
NA TRBJ1-4 TRBV4-1 NA TGCGCCAGCAGCCGCGGAGGGCTTAATAATGAAAAACTGTTTTTT CASSRGGLNNEKLFF
TRBD1 TRBJ1-1 TRBV12-3/TRBV12-4 few TGTGCCAGCAGTTGGGACAGGGGTACTGAAGCTTTCTTT CASSWDRGTEAFF
TRBD2 TRBJ2-2 TRBV7-2 few TGTGCCAGCAGCTTAGGGTTCCGGGAGGTCGGGGAGCTGTTTTTT CASSLGFREVGELFF
NA TRBJ1-1 TRBV5-1 NA TGCGCCAGCAGCTTGATCGTTAACACTGAAGCTTTCTTT CASSLIVNTEAFF
TRBD2 TRBJ2-1 TRBV28 NA TGTGCCAGCAGTTTCGGGGGGGGGATCAATGAGCAGTTCTTC CASSFGGGINEQFF
NA TRBJ1-1 TRBV18 few TGTGCCAGCTCACCCGGACAGAACACTGAAGCTTTCTTT CASSPGQNTEAFF
TRBD1 TRBJ2-2 TRBV9 NA TGTGCCAGCAGCGCGCCAGGGGGTACGTCCGGGGAGCTGTTTTTT CASSAPGGTSGELFF
TRBD2 TRBJ2-2 TRBV7-8 NA TGTGCCAGCAGCTTGGGGACTAGCGGGGCGAACACCGGGGAGCTGTTTTTT CASSLGTSGANTGELFF
NA TRBJ2-5 TRBV14 NA TGTGCCAGCAGCCAAGGACTCGGGGGAGAAGAGACCCAGTACTTC CASSQGLGGEETQYF
NA TRBJ2-1 TRBV10-3 NA TGTGCCATCAGTGAGGCCGGGGGTGTGCCCTACAATGAGCAGTTCTTC CAISEAGGVPYNEQFF
NA TRBJ1-1 TRBV19 NA TGTGCCAGTAGTAAGGGAGTAAACGGGGTCACTGAAGCTTTCTTT CASSKGVNGVTEAFF
NA TRBJ1-1 TRBV19 NA TGTGCCAGTAGTACCCAGGGACTAAACACTGAAGCTTTCTTT CASSTQGLNTEAFF
NA TRBJ2-5 TRBV25-1 once TGTGCCAGCACCCCAGGGGGGATGGAGACCCAGTACTTC CASTPGGMETQYF
NA TRBJ1-3 TRBV6-6 NA TGTGCCAGCAGTTATGAGACAGCTTACGGAAACACCATATATTTT CASSYETAYGNTIYF
NA TRBJ1-2 TRBV6-4 NA TGTGCCAGCAGGCGAACAGGGAACTATGGCTACACCTTC CASRRTGNYGYTF
TRBD2 TRBJ2-7 TRBV3-1/TRBV3-2 NA TGTGCCAGCAGCCAAGATCGGGGAGGTAGCGGGATTACGCGCGAGCAGTACTTC CASSQDRGGSGITREQYF
NA TRBJ1-2 TRBV11-2 NA TGTGCCAGCAGCTCCCCTAACCGGGACATTAAAGGCTACACCTTC CASSSPNRDIKGYTF
NA TRBJ2-2 TRBV6-4 NA TGTGCCAGCAGTACGGGAACCGGGGAGCTGTTTTTT CASSTGTGELFF
TRBD1 TRBJ1-1 TRBV6-5 NA TGTGCCAGCAGGGGAGACAGGGAGGCTGAAGCTTTCTTT CASRGDREAEAFF
NA TRBJ2-3 TRBV19 NA TGTGCCAGTAGTATCGGTGATACGCAGTATTTT CASSIGDTQYF
NA TRBJ1-4 TRBV24-1 NA TGTGCCACCAGTGATTCCCGACTTTTCCCTAATGAAAAACTGTTTTTT CATSDSRLFPNEKLFF
NA TRBJ2-2 TRBV19 many TGTGCCAGTACTCCCCGTCTAAGGAACACCGGGGAGCTGTTTTTT CASTPRLRNTGELFF
NA TRBJ2-2 TRBV6-1 NA TGTGCCAGCAGTGATAGGCAGGGCGAATTTCAGGCCGGGGAGCTGTTTTTT CASSDRQGEFQAGELFF
TRBD1 TRBJ1-3 TRBV18 once TGTGCCAGCTCACCGGGGGACAGGATCTCTGGAAACACCATATATTTT CASSPGDRISGNTIYF
TRBD2 TRBJ2-3 TRBV10-1 once TGCGCCAGCAGTGACCACGCGACTAGCGGGAGGGCCCATGGGTCAGATACGCAGTATTTT CASSDHATSGRAHGSDTQYF
TRBD2 TRBJ2-1 TRBV6-5 NA TGTGCCAGCAGTTACACGGGGGGTACCTACAATGAGCAGTTCTTC CASSYTGGTYNEQFF
TRBD2 TRBJ2-1 TRBV6-6 once TGTGCCAGCAGCATTCTAGCGGGAGAGACCAATGAGCAGTTCTTC CASSILAGETNEQFF
TRBD1 TRBJ2-5 TRBV14 NA TGTGCCAGCAGCCGACAGGGCGGAGAGACCCAGTACTTC CASSRQGGETQYF
NA TRBJ2-3 TRBV7-9 NA TGTGCCAGCAGCCCGCCCGGGGATTATTATTTT CASSPPGDYYF
NA TRBJ1-1 TRBV11-3 NA TGTGCCAGCAGCTTAGTGGGTCGGGGTAATGTGGGCACTGAAGCTTTCTTT CASSLVGRGNVGTEAFF
NA TRBJ2-4 TRBV4-1 NA TGCGCCAGCAGCCAGCCTACAGGGTATGGAGCCAAAAACATTCAGTACTTC CASSQPTGYGAKNIQYF
NA TRBJ2-7 TRBV7-7 NA TGTGCTAGCAGCCAGGACAGCGGGAACTACGAGCAGTACTTC CASSQDSGNYEQYF
NA TRBJ1-3 TRBV28 NA TGTGCCAGCAGTTTACCCACAGGGATTGGAAACACCATATATTTT CASSLPTGIGNTIYF
NA TRBJ2-1 TRBV7-2 NA TGTGCCAGCTTGATTACCCGGGGGAGCTCCTACAATGAGCAGTTCTTC CASLITRGSSYNEQFF
NA TRBJ2-7 TRBV7-9 many TGTGCCAGCAGCTTCGACAGGATTGCCTACGAGCAGTACTTC CASSFDRIAYEQYF
NA TRBJ2-3 TRBV27 once TGTGCCTCTTCCGGCGGGTTAATTACGGATACGCAGTATTTT CASSGGLITDTQYF
NA TRBJ2-2 TRBV4-2 NA TGTGCCAGCAGCCAAGAGCCGGGGACGAACACCGGGGAGCTGTTTTTT CASSQEPGTNTGELFF
NA TRBJ2-3 TRBV20-1 NA TGCAGTGCTAGTCGCGGACAGAAAGTCACAGATACGCAGTATTTT CSASRGQKVTDTQYF
TRBD1 TRBJ1-3 TRBV19 NA TGTGCCAGTGCCGAGACAGGGGTTGGAAACACCATATATTTT CASAETGVGNTIYF
NA TRBJ1-1 TRBV12-3/TRBV12-4 NA TGTGCCAGCAGTTTCATAGGCCCCGCGGATGGTTTCTTT CASSFIGPADGFF
NA TRBJ2-1 TRBV19 NA TGTGCCAGTAGTATTATATTCGGTGTCGAAGCCTACAATGAGCAGTTCTTC CASSIIFGVEAYNEQFF
TRBD2 TRBJ2-3 TRBV6-6 NA TGTGCCAGCAGTTCGGGACTAGCGGGAGGGTTGGATACGCAGTATTTT CASSSGLAGGLDTQYF
NA TRBJ2-2 TRBV19 NA TGTGCCAGTAGTATCCTAGGCGTGAACACCGGGGAGCTGTTTTTT CASSILGVNTGELFF
NA TRBJ1-1 TRBV6-5 NA TGTGCCAGCACCCGGAGAATGAACACTGAAGCTTTCTTT CASTRRMNTEAFF
TRBD1 TRBJ2-5 TRBV6-5 NA TGTGCCAGCAGTTTGCTCGGGACAGGGGGTTCGGAGACCCAGTACTTC CASSLLGTGGSETQYF
NA TRBJ2-2 TRBV27 few TGTGCCAGCAGTTTTGGGGCAGGGCCGAACACCGGGGAGCTGTTTTTT CASSFGAGPNTGELFF
TRBD2 TRBJ2-7 TRBV7-9 NA TGTGCCAGCAGCTTAGGGGTCGGCGGGAGGAGTCTCGAGCAGTACTTC CASSLGVGGRSLEQYF
NA TRBJ1-5 TRBV18 NA TGTGCCAGCTCCCTAACAGGCGGCAATCAGCCCCAGCATTTT CASSLTGGNQPQHF
NA TRBJ2-5 TRBV18 NA TGTGCCAGCTCACCGGACTTGTTTGAGACCCAGTACTTC CASSPDLFETQYF
TRBD1 TRBJ1-4 TRBV30 NA TGTGCCTGGACAGGGGGCGTCGGTGAAAAACTGTTTTTT CAWTGGVGEKLFF
TRBD1 TRBJ2-3 TRBV24-1 NA TGTGCCACCAGTGATTTAGGGGGCGCATCCGGTACAGATACGCAGTATTTT CATSDLGGASGTDTQYF
NA TRBJ1-6 TRBV7-9 NA TGTGCCAGCAGCTTAGATGTCACCTATAATTCACCCCTCCACTTT CASSLDVTYNSPLHF
TRBD1 TRBJ2-7 TRBV18 NA TGTGCCAGCTCACCAGGGACAGCATCCTACGAGCAGTACTTC CASSPGTASYEQYF